This T cell receptor beta chain was identified during a study of CXCR3-negative and CXCR3-positive naive CD8 T cells (dated by TCRdb to the late 2010s). In terms of the full investigation: In total, 120 million to 150 million TRB reads were obtained, which works out to roughly 1.5 +/- 0.3 million reads per library. Data from 11 donors, pooled across two independent experiments, went into the diversity and physicochemical repertoire analyses. For the TRBV-TRBJ cluster analysis, the naive subsets came from 5 donors, while the memory cells came from 3 donors.

No count is recorded, yet this clonotype rates as medium-sized (0.01 to 0.1%) from its frequency. No cognate antigen has been identified for it. Instrument on record: NextSeq 550. The Human TCR Profiling Kit (MiLaboratory) was used to make UMI-labeled 5' RACE TRB cDNA libraries. cDNA synthesis used the entire amount of extracted RNA, and PCR amplification then used the entire amount of cDNA produced. Libraries were prepared in parallel using an identical number of PCR cycles. Turning to the authors' computational methods: With a minimum of two reads required per UMI, MIGEC and MiXCR pulled out about 50,000 +/- 9,200 unique UMI-labeled TRB cDNA molecules from each library. On average, approximately 40,000 +/- 10,000 functional in-frame TRB CDR3 nucleotide clonotypes lacking stop codons were found per library. Diversity metrics, including normalized Shannon-Wiener and Chao1, were computed in VDJtools after downsampling to 5000 UMI-labeled TRB molecules per sample. For the central five CDR3 residues, VDJtools calculated physicochemical properties weighted by clonotype size, namely interaction energy, strength, volume and Kidera factor 4. TCRdb reprocessed the reads, and each CDR3 protein sequence is entered once, without DNA. Here the V and J calls rest on TCRdb's processing, not on the authors' analysis. This specimen's table enumerates tens of thousands of distinct CDR3 sequences. The ten largest clones add up to approximately 10% of the sample.

The study at large found these results: Within the same donor, TRBV-TRBJ usage looked similar between naive CXCR3-negative and CXCR3-positive cells, but memory cells had distinct patterns. Comparably high repertoire diversity was found in both naive subsets, whereas much lower repertoire diversity was found in memory CD8+ T cells. CXCR3 expression partially decreased after cryopreservation, so most assays used freshly isolated PBMCs. Surface CD5, linked to self-reactivity in mice, was comparable between naive subsets; TCR interaction strength was therefore also inferred from TRB CDR3 physicochemical properties.

Each CD8+ T cell subset was flow-sorted in triplicate, with 300,000 or so cells per subset placed directly into RLT lysis buffer. Peripheral blood mononuclear cells were isolated from buffy coats using standard density gradient centrifugation. Total RNA was extracted from sorted cells with an RNeasy Mini Kit. The sequence was collected from a human donor in good health. Some clones in this sample may be carry-over from other donors' samples. The specimen sequenced was memory CD8+ T cells from blood. The cell subset or site label, read with the paper, signifies: conventional CD8+ memory T cells (TMEM), sorted as controls.

The CDR3 reads as follows: CASSYGGPLHF. The chain employs TRBV7-6 and TRBJ1-6; TCRdb picks TRBD1, but there is no DNA to check that call. Its CDR3 holds 11 amino acids, cysteine through phenylalanine. No DNA sequence was recorded. Via the germline V gene, CDR1 is SGHVS and CDR2 FNYEAQ. Beyond the CDR3, the reference TRBV7-6 and TRBJ1-6 genes provide the residues; the full variable domain reads: GAGVSQSPRYKVTKRGQDVALRCDPISGHVSLYWYRQALGQGPEFLTYFNYEAQQDKSGLPNDRFSAERPEGSISTLTIQRTEQRDSAMYRCASSYGGPLHFGNGTRLTVT.